Described below is a single TCR beta chain sequence and its context. Its antigen remains unidentified. The sample belongs to a study of brain T cells in children with intractable seizures. The ends lost 1 base at V and 4 bases at J; junction bases unmatched: 10. Germline lookup yields CDR1 SGHAT and CDR2 FQNNGV. The CDR3 covers 17 residues. Study-wide results and limits: Only CDR3 sequence similarity suggested viral specificity, without known HCMV serostatus. Absence of clones before surgery may stem from lower sequencing depth.

The time point was: blood from clinic visit 5 months post-surgery; TSC patient then seizure free. Surgery cases with the highest brain T cell transcript signatures were chosen for sequencing. Pre-surgery treatment included at least one anti-epileptic drug. The protocol was immunoSEQ multiplex PCR, while the TCRdb copy is restricted to in-frame clones and leaves out a portion. The sample records under 400,000 clones, more than 85% being singletons. The source material was peripheral blood, sampled 4 to 5 months after surgery. The clonotype originates from a boy younger than two with tuberous sclerosis and intractable seizures. This chain links TRBV11-2 with TRBJ2-5, with 9 bases aligning to TRBD1. This CDR3 is CASSLAPGQGNRETQYF. Here the CDR3 DNA reads TGTGCCAGCAGCTTAGCTCCAGGACAGGGGAATAGAGAGACCCAGTACTTC.